This entry features one TCR beta chain sequence. Its antigen remains unknown. A second PCR of roughly 7 to 11 cycles used a sample-barcoded 5' primer and a J-beta primer mix. Each cDNA molecule was tagged by a template-switch adaptor that had 12 random nucleotides. TCRdb reprocessed the 5' RACE reads with MiXCR, giving one entry per CDR3 protein. The table records hundreds of thousands of distinct CDR3 sequences, around 46% of them present only once. Isolation recovered at least 6.5 million PBMCs from every sample. The data belong to a study of blood T cells in healthy people across ages. Regarding the study as a whole: CMV status of donors was unknown, possibly confounding expanded clonotype changes. Researchers deemed the diversity estimates from one million T cells underestimates.

The clonotype comes from a man between 25 and 39 years old in good health. The sequencing sample was made of blood.

This CDR3 is CATTGTGRLYEQYF. The CDR3 DNA reads as TGTGCCACCACCGGGACAGGGCGACTCTACGAGCAGTACTTC. The chain carries TRBV27 and TRBJ2-7, with TRBD1 identical over 9 bases. Germline V gives CDR1 MNHEY, CDR2 SMNVEV (reference sequence). The CDR3 covers 14 residues. Trimming cost V 10 bases and J 3 bases; bases outside gene matches: 10.